The next 17 T cell receptor beta chains were all read from a single sample in a study of neoadjuvant anti-PD-1 for oral cavity cancer. Time point reported: after neoadjuvant nivolumab, at surgical resection. Method: immunoSEQ multiplex PCR; TCRdb's copy keeps in-frame clones and lacks some. The table shows some 14,000 clones, with roughly four fifths occurring only once. The sequenced sample was PBMCs, obtained after nivolumab (anti-PD-1) treatment. These receptor sequences come from a person aged 40-85 years with oral cavity squamous cell carcinoma.

This clone has only a few counts. This sequence joins TRBV30 and TRBJ1-2; no definite D call. CDR3 length: 12 amino acids. CDR1 GTSNPN and CDR2 SVGIG come from the germline V gene (reference sequence). V was clipped by 1 base and J by 5 bases, with 8 bases between them. The CDR3 DNA sequence: TGTGCCTGGAGTGCGTCAGCTTATGGCTACACCTTC. Translation gives CAWSASAYGYTF. The entire variable domain, with the rest obtained from reference TRBV30 and TRBJ1-2, is as follows: SQTIHQWPATLVQPVGSPLSLECTVEGTSNPNLYWYRQAAGRGLQLLFYSVGIGQISSEVPQNLSASRPQDRQFILSSKKLLLSDSGFYLCAWSASAYGYTFGSGTRLTVV.

This rearrangement joins TRBV4-1 to TRBJ2-5; 9 nucleotides line up with TRBD2. V lost 4 bases to trimming and J lost 6 bases; unmatched junction nucleotides: 15. CDR3 length equals 17 residues. CDR1 is MGHRA, CDR2 YSYEKL, per germline. For the CDR3, the DNA is TGCGCCAGCAGCCGAGCTCATCTAGCGGGACCAGAGAAGACCCAGTACTTC. As protein: CASSRAHLAGPEKTQYF.

V gene TRBV6-1 combines with J gene TRBJ2-6; TRBD1 might be the D (5 bases). V was shortened by 10 bases and J by 0 bases, with 10 bases between the two germline ends. Germline CDR1 and CDR2: MNHNS and SASEGT. The length of the CDR3 is 14 residues. This CDR3 is CATATDSGANVLTF. The CDR3 DNA follows: TGTGCCACGGCGACAGACTCTGGGGCCAACGTCCTGACTTTC.

The chain links TRBV4-2 to TRBJ1-1; 7 positions agree with TRBD1. J lost 3 bases, V lost 3 bases, and 13 bases had no gene match. The V gene's germline CDR1 is LGHNA and CDR2 YNFKEQ. The CDR3 extends over 17 amino acids. The CDR3 reads CASSHGSRQGGYTEAFF. CDR3 coding DNA: TGTGCCAGCAGCCACGGTTCCAGACAGGGTGGGTACACTGAAGCTTTCTTT.

The CDR3 DNA reads as TGTGCCAGCAGTTTATGGCAATTTTTGGACAGCAACGAGCAGTACTTC. Encoded protein: CASSLWQFLDSNEQYF. J is TRBJ2-7 and V is TRBV28, with D tentatively TRBD1 (6 bases). V lost 0 bases and J lost 5, with 17 bases in between. The CDR3 spans 16 residues. Germline lookup yields CDR1 MDHEN and CDR2 SYDVKM.

The CDR3 DNA is TGTGCCAGCAGGGACAGGGAGGGGACTGAAGCTTTCTTT. As protein: CASRDREGTEAFF. The chain is built from TRBV2 and TRBJ1-1, with 8 bases aligning to TRBD1. The CDR3 spans 13 residues. Trimming took 6 bases from V and 5 from J; bases not matched to a gene: 5. Germline V CDR1 and CDR2: SNHLY, FYNNEI.

The chain employs TRBV9 and TRBJ2-1; TRBD2 agrees at 11 bases. CDR1 is SGDLS and CDR2 is YYNGEE in the germline V gene. This CDR3 contains 19 residues. The V gene end was trimmed by 0 bases and the J gene end by 3 bases; junction bases not matched to a gene: 11. CDR3 in DNA: TGTGCCAGCAGCGTAGCCGGGCTAGCGGGGGGTCATCTCTACAATGAGCAGTTCTTC. Translated, it gives CASSVAGLAGGHLYNEQFF.

This clone showed up just once. The chain links TRBV6-1 to TRBJ1-1, with TRBD1 matching 8 bases. The CDR3 extends over 14 amino acids. Germline loops: CDR1 MNHNS, CDR2 SASEGT. J lost 5 bases, V lost 4 bases, and 6 bases had no gene match. CDR3 sequence (DNA): TGTGCCAGCAGTGCAACAGGGGGTGGAACTGAAGCTTTCTTT. Its protein is CASSATGGGTEAFF.

The chain recombines TRBV7-9 with TRBJ2-1, with D tentatively TRBD2 (6 bases). The germline CDR1 and CDR2 sequences are SEHNR and FQNEAQ (reference sequence). V lost 1 base and J lost 4, with 11 bases in between. CDR3 length: 15 amino acids. CDR3 loop: CASSLGGTGYNEQFF. In DNA form, the CDR3 reads TGTGCCAGCAGCTTAGGCGGGACGGGATACAATGAGCAGTTCTTC.

Notes on this clone: The same CDR3 also results from other DNA sequences found in this sample. The chain carries TRBV5-1 and TRBJ1-4; D unclear. CDR3 length equals 12 residues. The germline gives CDR1 SGHRS, CDR2 YFSETQ. Trimming pared 0 bases from V and 4 bases from J, leaving 1 base between. CDR3 in DNA: TGCGCCAGCAGCTTGGGTAATGAAAAACTGTTTTTT. Translated, it gives CASSLGNEKLFF.

This rearrangement joins TRBV19 to TRBJ2-1; D is unclear. Per the germline V gene, CDR1 is LNHDA and CDR2 is SQIVND (reference sequence). The V end lost 2 bases, the J end lost 5 bases, and 19 bases lay between the germline ends. The CDR3 is made up of 17 amino acids. Here the CDR3 DNA reads TGTGCCAGTAGTATATCTGGAAGAGCCTACGAAAACAATGAGCAGTTCTTC. It codes for CASSISGRAYENNEQFF.

This rearrangement joins TRBV16 to TRBJ2-1; D tentatively fits TRBD1 or TRBD2 (6 bases each). The V end lost 2 bases, the J end lost 4 bases, and 15 bases lay between the germline ends. Germline V lookup: CDR1 KGHSY, CDR2 FQNENV. The CDR3 spans 16 residues. The CDR3 DNA reads as TGTGCCAGCAGCCAACAGTCGACAGGACTATACAATGAGCAGTTCTTC. The encoded protein is CASSQQSTGLYNEQFF.

V is TRBV5-4 and J is TRBJ1-6; D possibly corresponds to TRBD1 (5 bases). CDR3 length equals 15 residues. In germline, CDR1 is SGHNT, CDR2 YYREEE (reference sequence). The V gene lost 4 bases and the J gene lost 9 bases, with 17 bases spanning the gap. CDR3 in amino acids: CASSRDGGGGSPLHF. The CDR3 nucleotides read TGTGCCAGCAGCCGGGATGGGGGGGGAGGTTCACCCCTCCACTTT.

The J gene is TRBJ1-5, the V gene TRBV6-5, with a possible D match to TRBD1 (6 bases). Trimming pared 6 bases from V and 3 bases from J, leaving 15 bases between. The CDR3 totals 15 residues. Germline V gene data show CDR1 as MNHEY and CDR2 as SVGAGI. DNA for the CDR3: TGTGCCAGCAGCCTAAGTACAGGGAACAATCAGCCCCAGCATTTT. This translates into CASSLSTGNNQPQHF.

This chain joins TRBV7-2 and TRBJ1-5; D perhaps matches TRBD1 (5 bases). The CDR3 is made up of 13 amino acids. V was pared by 4 bases and J by 6 bases, with 10 bases between. Germline V lookup: CDR1 SGHTA, CDR2 FQGNSA. In nucleotides, the CDR3 is TGTGCCAGCAGCTCCCAGGGTGCTCAGCCCCAGCATTTT. Its protein product is CASSSQGAQPQHF. The variable domain in full, with the rest retrieved from reference TRBV7-2 and TRBJ1-5, is GAGVSQSPSNKVTEKGKDVELRCDPISGHTALYWYRQSLGQGLEFLIYFQGNSAPDKSGLPSDRFSAERTGGSVSTLTIQRTQQEDSAVYLCASSSQGAQPQHFGDGTRLSIL.

The V and J genes are TRBV6-1 and TRBJ2-7; D not resolved. The length of the CDR3 is 14 residues. V lost 5 bases to trimming and J lost 0 bases, with 11 bases between them. Looked up from germline, CDR1 is MNHNS and CDR2 is SASEGT. The CDR3 spells CASSFFGDSYEQYF. The CDR3 DNA sequence: TGTGCCAGCAGTTTCTTTGGAGACTCCTACGAGCAGTACTTC.

The sample holds a few counts of this clone. V is TRBV6-1 and J is TRBJ2-5, with 8 bases fitting TRBD1. CDR1 and CDR2 from the germline V gene are MNHNS and SASEGT. The junction had 16 bases not matched to a gene; V was cut back by 2 bases and J by 5 bases. The CDR3 spans 18 residues. The CDR3: CASSEFQVGQGGWETQYF. The CDR3, as DNA: TGTGCCAGCAGTGAATTCCAGGTAGGACAGGGAGGTTGGGAGACCCAGTACTTC.